This T cell receptor delta chain was sequenced for a study of fetal and pediatric gammadelta thymocytes (dated by TCRdb to 2022 to 2024). At the level of the whole study: The bulk gammadelta thymocyte repertoires, which combined previously published data with newly generated, unpublished data, were used to reinforce a single-cell study of gammadelta thymocyte development. A total of approximately 10 subjects, comprising 3 fetal thymus donors and 7 pediatric thymus donors, were covered by the bulk gammadelta thymocyte repertoire set. Bulk gammadelta thymocyte repertoires combined previously published data (refs 27,28) with unpublished data. Bulk TCR repertoire data were included to raise the number of subjects and reinforce the CDR3 publicity analysis. Results the study describes overall, beyond this receptor: Fetal gammadelta thymocyte repertoires were previously reported to be enriched for TRDV2, TRGV8 and TRGV9 usage, low N additions and public CDR3s compared with post-natal repertoires.

For staining, thymocytes received Zombie NIR viability dye along with antibodies against CD3 (UCHT1), TCRgammadelta (11F2), TCRVgamma9 (IMMU360) and TCRVdelta2 (IMMU389). Bulk TRD and TRG CDR3 repertoires were generated separately from sorted Vgamma9Vdelta2 and nonVgamma9Vdelta2 gammadelta thymocytes of human fetal and pediatric thymuses. Pediatric thymus tissue was collected in Belgium from children having cardiac surgery. The pediatric thymus donors included in the study ranged in age from 1 to 11 years. Thymic cell suspensions were prepared from fetal and post-natal thymuses as described previously. CD3+ gammadeltaTCR+ Vgamma9+ Vdelta2+ cells were sorted as Vgamma9Vdelta2 thymocytes. Cell sorting was done on a FACS Aria III cell sorter (BD Biosciences). The CDR3 holds 12 amino acids from the cysteine to the phenylalanine. The read is trimmed to its CDR3 DNA, 36 bases read in frame from base 1. Between the V and J ends, shortened by 0 bases and 8 bases respectively, the junction contains 9 bases. From the germline V gene, CDR1 is GEAIGNYY and CDR2 is EKD.

TCRdb records Illumina MiSeq as the sequencer. Under the source paper's analysis protocol: For publicity analysis, the Vgamma9Vdelta2 and nonVgamma9Vdelta2 bulk CDR3 files of each subject were merged into one combined repertoire per subject. CDR3 publicity was given a score from 0 to 19 by checking each amino acid sequence across 9 single-cell datasets and about ten bulk repertoires with base R and dplyr. Public reads were reanalyzed in TCRdb with CATT, and rows carrying the same DNA were merged afterwards. TCRdb's processing, not the authors', yielded these V and J calls. This sample holds about 910 delta-chain clones; about half were observed only once. The ten largest clones represent 14% of the sample. By share, this clone ranks as large (0.1 to 1%). The antigen it recognizes is unknown. Within one base of it there is no much larger clone, and no base qualities were kept.

The receptor was derived from a child who underwent cardiac surgery and was recorded as healthy. The sequence is built from TRDV2 and TRDJ1; perhaps TRDD3 is the D gene, with 6 bases matching. Sequencing used Vgamma9Vdelta2 gamma-delta T cells from the thymus. According to the study, the label for this sample's cell subset or site signals: sorted CD3+gammadeltaTCR+Vgamma9+Vdelta2+ thymocytes. The sequenced DNA: TGTGCCTGTGACACCAAGGGGGGAAAACTCATCTTT. It codes for CACDTKGGKLIF.